This T cell receptor beta chain was recorded in a study of early T cells in non-severe SARS-CoV-2 infection. On the study more broadly: The chains were unpaired, and the sequenced material was bulk RNA from unsorted whole blood.

This CDR3 region has 15 residues. CDR1 and CDR2 from the germline V gene are DFQATT and SNEGSKA (reference sequence). V was cut by 0 bases and J by 2 bases, with 11 bases left in between. Each single cDNA molecule received a unique molecular identifier. From the 5' RACE reads, TCRdb called clonotypes with MiXCR, one entry per CDR3 protein. The sample holds 70,000 to 90,000 distinct CDR3 sequences; about 15% are singletons and the top ten take less than 7%. Overall study results and limits: Comparison of clonotypes with VDJdb favored anti-spike CD8 responses while missing private and CD4 specificities.

On this clonotype: Its antigen is unknown.

Input material: whole blood. The sequence was obtained from an adult who was a healthcare worker with PCR-confirmed SARS-CoV-2 infection or an uninfected control (not recorded which). This chain links TRBV20-1 with TRBJ2-1; a possible D gene is TRBD2 (5 bases). CDR3 sequence (DNA): TGCAGTGCTAGAGATATGGCGGGCCCCTACAATGAGCAGTTCTTC. It encodes CSARDMAGPYNEQFF.